Following are 18 T cell receptor beta chains from one sample sequenced in a study of blood T cells in healthy people across ages. Primed by a sample-barcoded 5' primer and a J-beta primer mix, a second PCR proceeded for about 6 to 12 cycles. One entry per CDR3 protein, called by TCRdb with MiXCR from the 5' RACE reads. The sample lists 1,300,000 or so distinct CDR3 sequences, roughly 60% occurring once. The sample consisted of blood. The receptor set was obtained from a man between 18 and 29 years old in good health.

Written as DNA, the CDR3 is TGTGCCAGCACCCCGGCGGAAACTGTTACGCAGTATTTT. Amino acid sequence: CASTPAETVTQYF. This chain links TRBV7-9 with TRBJ2-3; D not certain. This CDR3 contains 13 residues. Germline-derived CDR1 and CDR2 are SEHNR and FQNEAQ (reference sequence). Trimming shortened V by 7 bases and J by 8 bases, and 16 bases separated the two germline ends.

The rearrangement links TRBV6-1 to TRBJ1-2; tentative D call: TRBD1 (6 bases). V dropped 8 bases and J dropped 5 bases, with 9 bases sitting between them. CDR3 length: 11 residues. Per the germline V gene, CDR1 is MNHNS and CDR2 is SASEGT. The CDR3 sequence: CASGTLYGYTF. The CDR3 region has the DNA TGTGCCAGCGGGACACTTTATGGCTACACCTTC.

The chain uses TRBV20-1 and TRBJ2-7; tentatively, D is TRBD2 (5 bases). In germline, CDR1 is DFQATT, CDR2 SNEGSKA (reference sequence). There are 13 residues in the CDR3. The ends were cut back, 0 bases at V and 8 bases at J, with 14 bases in the middle. The CDR3 is CSARDLEGSKQYF. Written as DNA, the CDR3 is TGCAGTGCTAGAGATCTCGAGGGTAGCAAGCAGTACTTC.

The CDR3 bases are TGTGCCAGCAGCGGGGGGACTAGCGGGAGTTTCGATGAGCAGTTCTTC. This encodes CASSGGTSGSFDEQFF. The chain couples TRBV7-2 to TRBJ2-1; 14 bases agree with TRBD2. V trimming: 5 bases; J trimming: 8 bases; junction bases outside the gene matches: 8. CDR3 length: 16 residues. CDR1 and CDR2 (germline): SGHTA, FQGNSA.

The chain is built from TRBV25-1 and TRBJ1-1; weak D call: TRBD1 (5 bases). Trimming shortened V by 7 bases and J by 8 bases, and 11 bases separated the two germline ends. The CDR3 runs to 11 residues. Germline V gives CDR1 MGHDK, CDR2 SYGVNS. Written as DNA, the CDR3 is TGTGCCAGCACTTCCGGGACGGAAGCTTTCTTT. Amino acids: CASTSGTEAFF.

The V and J genes are TRBV12-3 or TRBV12-4 and TRBJ1-1, with D hard to call. Trimming pared 6 bases from V and 3 bases from J, leaving 14 bases between. This CDR3 region has 14 residues. The CDR3 is CASSGREFDTEAFF. The CDR3 DNA follows: TGTGCCAGCAGCGGACGGGAATTCGACACTGAAGCTTTCTTT.

The rearrangement links TRBV12-3 or TRBV12-4 to TRBJ1-5; the match to TRBD1 covers 9 bases. This CDR3 spans 14 amino acids. After removal of 8 bases from V and 4 bases from J, the junction contained 6 bases not matched to a gene. The CDR3 sequence: CASLLGQGNQPQHF. In DNA, the CDR3 is TGTGCCAGCCTCCTTGGACAGGGGAATCAGCCCCAGCATTTT.

This chain connects TRBV4-3 to TRBJ2-7; 8 bases align to TRBD2. This CDR3 has 15 amino acids. Per germline, CDR1 LGHNA and CDR2 YSLEER. V was pared by 1 base and J by 4 bases, with 6 bases of the junction left unmatched. CDR3 sequence (DNA): TGCGCCAGCAGCCAAGTCAATAGCGGGGAATACGAGCAGTACTTC. Translating it yields CASSQVNSGEYEQYF.

The chain uses TRBV20-1 and TRBJ2-1, with 10 bases that match TRBD1. This CDR3 has 14 amino acids. The trim removed 5 bases at V and 3 bases at J, leaving 4 bases unmatched. In germline, CDR1 is DFQATT, CDR2 SNEGSKA (reference sequence). The CDR3, as DNA: TGCAGTGCTCGGACAGGGGGGAACTACAATGAGCAGTTCTTC. Translated: CSARTGGNYNEQFF.

Concerning this clonotype itself: A much larger clone differs from this one at a single base, so this may be a read error. V gene TRBV29-1 combines with J gene TRBJ2-1; a possible D gene is TRBD1 (6 bases). CDR1 and CDR2 (germline): SQVTM, ANQGSEA. V lost 7 bases and J lost 2, with 15 bases in between. The CDR3 loop spans 14 amino acids. CDR3 protein: CSGHRDNAYNEQFF. Here the CDR3 DNA reads TGCAGCGGCCACAGGGACAATGCCTACAATGAGCAGTTCTTC.

The chain employs TRBV7-9 and TRBJ1-2; 9 bases map to TRBD1. CDR3 length equals 15 residues. The V and J ends lost 1 base and 6 bases, in that order; junction bases with no gene match: 6. Germline CDR1 and CDR2: SEHNR and FQNEAQ (reference sequence). In nucleotides, the CDR3 is TGTGCCAGCAGCTTAGGAGTACAGGGGGCACATGGCTACACCTTC. Translation gives CASSLGVQGAHGYTF.

The chain recombines TRBV4-3 with TRBJ2-1; 9 bases align to TRBD1. The germline V gene has CDR1 LGHNA and CDR2 YSLEER. V trimming: 4 bases; J trimming: 7 bases; junction bases outside the gene matches: 5. There are 14 residues in the CDR3. The CDR3 here is CASSPGQGWNEQFF. The CDR3 coding sequence is TGCGCCAGCAGCCCGGGACAGGGATGGAATGAGCAGTTCTTC.

V and J are TRBV24-1 and TRBJ2-3, with a tentative D call TRBD1 (5 bases). V lost 2 bases, J lost 4 bases, and 12 bases lay in between. The CDR3 contains 15 residues. Germline CDR1 is KGHDR and CDR2 is SFDVKD. CDR3 nucleotide sequence: TGTGCCACCAGTGATTGGGGCCCAGATGCAGATACGCAGTATTTT. Amino acids: CATSDWGPDADTQYF.

The chain has TRBV6-5 and TRBJ1-1, with a weak D call TRBD1 (5 bases). The CDR3 totals 12 residues. V was cut by 8 bases and J by 2 bases, with 9 bases left in between. Germline CDR1 is MNHEY and CDR2 is SVGAGI. The CDR3 reads CASGASNTEAFF. The CDR3 nucleotides read TGTGCCAGCGGGGCTTCTAACACTGAAGCTTTCTTT.

The CDR3 loop reads CASSLVRTAAAEAFF. The CDR3 nucleotides are TGCGCCAGCAGCTTGGTGCGGACGGCGGCTGCTGAAGCTTTCTTT. This rearrangement joins TRBV5-1 to TRBJ1-1; D is uncertain. The germline gives CDR1 SGHRS, CDR2 YFSETQ. CDR3 size: 15 residues. V dropped 0 bases and J dropped 6 bases, with 15 bases sitting between them.

The V gene is TRBV4-3, the J gene TRBJ2-7; 7 bases line up with TRBD2. V shed 2 bases and J 4 bases; nucleotides not matched to a gene: 5. Germline assignment: CDR1 LGHNA and CDR2 YSLEER. This CDR3 spans 14 amino acids. The CDR3 sequence is CASSQRWGGYEQYF. The CDR3 DNA reads as TGCGCCAGCAGCCAAAGGTGGGGAGGGTACGAGCAGTACTTC.

This clonotype was seen at least ten times. V is TRBV9 and J is TRBJ2-7, with 14 bases identical to TRBD2. The CDR3 is made up of 15 amino acids. V was clipped by 4 bases and J by 4 bases; unmatched bases: 4. The germline V gene encodes CDR1 SGDLS and CDR2 YYNGEE. The CDR3 coding sequence is TGTGCCAGCAGCCCGCGACTAGCGGGAGGGTACGAGCAGTACTTC. Its protein product is CASSPRLAGGYEQYF.

This clonotype was detected only a few times. This chain uses TRBV4-3 with TRBJ2-2, with TRBD2 matching over 7 bases. The CDR3 contains 14 residues. The germline V gene has CDR1 LGHNA and CDR2 YSLEER. Losses at the gene ends were 8 bases for V and 2 bases for J; bases not matched to a gene: 5. In DNA form, the CDR3 reads TGCGCCAGCTGGCAGGGACTAAACACCGGGGAGCTGTTTTTT. The encoded protein is CASWQGLNTGELFF.